What follows describes a single TCR beta chain. From germline, CDR1 is SGHTS and CDR2 YDEGEE. The CDR3 covers 14 residues. The V segment lost 5 bases and the J segment 6 bases; nucleotides outside the gene matches: 10. Unsorted PBMC DNA was sequenced on ten immunoSEQ deep assay plates. TCRdb's table, derived via immunoSEQ multiplex PCR, lists solely in-frame clones and lacks some. The table lists about 490,000 clones, around 78% of them singletons. The data are from a study of shared clonotypes between healthy human individuals. Sample: PBMCs. The clonotype comes from a middle-aged woman in good health. Some clones in this sample may be carry-over from other donors' samples. The genes are TRBV5-8 and TRBJ2-7; 8 bases agree with TRBD1. CDR3 residues: CASSYRGQGREQYF. CDR3 bases: TGTGCCAGCAGTTACCGCGGACAGGGACGCGAGCAGTACTTC.